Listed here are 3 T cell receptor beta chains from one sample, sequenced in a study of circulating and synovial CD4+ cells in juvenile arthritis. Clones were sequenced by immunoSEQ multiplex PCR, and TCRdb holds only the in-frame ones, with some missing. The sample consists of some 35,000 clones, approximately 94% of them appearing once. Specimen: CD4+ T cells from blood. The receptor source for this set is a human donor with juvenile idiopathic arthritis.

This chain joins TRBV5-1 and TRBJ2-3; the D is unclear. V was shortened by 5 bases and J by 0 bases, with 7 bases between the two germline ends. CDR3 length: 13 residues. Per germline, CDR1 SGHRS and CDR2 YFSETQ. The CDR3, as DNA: TGCGCCAGCAGTTCTACCAGCACAGATACGCAGTATTTT. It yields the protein CASSSTSTDTQYF.

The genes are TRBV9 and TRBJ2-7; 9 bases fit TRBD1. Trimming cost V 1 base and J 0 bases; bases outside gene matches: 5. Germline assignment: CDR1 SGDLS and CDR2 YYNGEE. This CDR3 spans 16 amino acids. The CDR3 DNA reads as TGTGCCAGCAGCGTATCTCCGGGACAGGGCTCCTACGAGCAGTACTTC. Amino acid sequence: CASSVSPGQGSYEQYF.

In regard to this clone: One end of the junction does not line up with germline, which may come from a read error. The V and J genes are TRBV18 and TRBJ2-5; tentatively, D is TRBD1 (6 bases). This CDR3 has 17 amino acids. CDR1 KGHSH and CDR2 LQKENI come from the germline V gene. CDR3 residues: CASSTASGTTYQETQYF. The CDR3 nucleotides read TGTGCCAGCTCAACTGCCTCTGGGACAACGTACCAGGAGACCCAGTACTTC. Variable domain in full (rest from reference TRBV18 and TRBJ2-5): NAGVMQNPRHLVRRRGQEARLRCSPMKGHSHVYWYRQLPEEGLKFMVYLQKENIIDESGMPKERFSAEFPKEGPSILRIQQVVRGDSAAYFCASSTASGTTYQETQYFGPGTRLLVL.